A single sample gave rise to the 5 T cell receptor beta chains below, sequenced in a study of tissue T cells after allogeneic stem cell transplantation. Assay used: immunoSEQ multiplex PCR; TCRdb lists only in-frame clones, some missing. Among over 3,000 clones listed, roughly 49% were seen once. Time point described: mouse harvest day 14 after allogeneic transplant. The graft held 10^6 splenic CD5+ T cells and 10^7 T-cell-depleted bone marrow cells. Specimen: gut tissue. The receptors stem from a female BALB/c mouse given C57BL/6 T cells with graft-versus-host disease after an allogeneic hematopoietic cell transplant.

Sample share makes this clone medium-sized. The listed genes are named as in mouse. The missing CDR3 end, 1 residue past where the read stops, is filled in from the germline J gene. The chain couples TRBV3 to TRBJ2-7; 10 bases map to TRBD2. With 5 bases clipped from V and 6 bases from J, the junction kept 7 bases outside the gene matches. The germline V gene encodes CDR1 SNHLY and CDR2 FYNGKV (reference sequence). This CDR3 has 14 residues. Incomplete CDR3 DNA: TGTGCCAGCAGCCAGACTGGGGGGCGCTTTGAACAGTAC. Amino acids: CASSQTGGRFEQY. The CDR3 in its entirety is CASSQTGGRFEQYF. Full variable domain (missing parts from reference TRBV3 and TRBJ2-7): GPKVLQIPSHQIIDMGQMVTLNCDPVSNHLYFYWYKQILGQQMEFLVNFYNGKVMEKSKLFKDQFSVERPDGSYFTLKIQPTALEDSAVYFCASSQTGGRFEQYFGPGTRLTVL.

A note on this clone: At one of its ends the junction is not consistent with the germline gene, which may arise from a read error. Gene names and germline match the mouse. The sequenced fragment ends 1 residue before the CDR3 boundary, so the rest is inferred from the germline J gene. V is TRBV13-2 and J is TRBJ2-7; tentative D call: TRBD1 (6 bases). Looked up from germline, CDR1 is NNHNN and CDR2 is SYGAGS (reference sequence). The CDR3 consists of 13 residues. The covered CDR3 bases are TGTGCCAGCAGTGAGGGACAAGTATATGAACAGTAC. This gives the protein CASSEGQVYEQY. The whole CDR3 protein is CASSEGQVYEQYF.

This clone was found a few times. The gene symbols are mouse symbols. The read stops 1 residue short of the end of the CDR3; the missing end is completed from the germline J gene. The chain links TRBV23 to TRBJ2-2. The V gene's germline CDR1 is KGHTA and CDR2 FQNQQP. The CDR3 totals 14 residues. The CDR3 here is CSSSQSGVPGQLYF. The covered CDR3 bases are TGCTCCAGCAGTCAATCGGGGGTCCCCGGGCAGCTCTAC.

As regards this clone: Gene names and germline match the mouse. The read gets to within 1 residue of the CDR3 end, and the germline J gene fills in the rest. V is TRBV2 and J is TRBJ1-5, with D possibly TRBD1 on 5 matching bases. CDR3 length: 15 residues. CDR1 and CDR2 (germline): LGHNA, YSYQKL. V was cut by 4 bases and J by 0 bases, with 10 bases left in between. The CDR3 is CASSRGTDNNQAPLF. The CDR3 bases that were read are TGTGCCAGCAGCCGAGGGACCGATAACAACCAGGCTCCGCTT.

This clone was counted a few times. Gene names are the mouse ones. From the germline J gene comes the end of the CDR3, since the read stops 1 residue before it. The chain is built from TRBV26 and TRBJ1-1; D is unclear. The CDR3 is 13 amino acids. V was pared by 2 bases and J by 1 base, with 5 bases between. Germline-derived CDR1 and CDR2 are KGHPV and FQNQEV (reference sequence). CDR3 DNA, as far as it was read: TGTGCCAGCAGTCTGCCAGGGAACACAGAAGTCTTC. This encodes CASSLPGNTEVF. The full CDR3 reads CASSLPGNTEVFF.